The present entry profiles one TCR beta chain with its context. Its antigen is undetermined. This specimen comes from a study of T cell responses to AZD1222 COVID-19 vaccine. Study-level findings and limits: Donors were mostly white British, more females; clonal diversity possibly underestimated. Unmutated regions of variants are reportedly targeted by nearly half of spike-specific TCRs. Increases in Spike-specific TCR breadth and depth were seen after two AZD1222 doses. Repertoire samples came only from after the peak T cell response.

TCRdb keeps only in-frame clones here, not all; method: immunoSEQ multiplex PCR. The data show 95,000 to 150,000 clones, 65% to 90% seen once. This CDR3 has 15 amino acids. The V gene's germline CDR1 is SGDLS and CDR2 YYNGEE. The germline V and J ends were trimmed by 4 bases and 0 bases, with 14 bases remaining between them. Material: peripheral blood, obtained on day 0 of AZD1222 vaccination. The source of this sequence is an adult in good health. The chain has TRBV9 and TRBJ2-7; tentatively, D is TRBD2 (5 bases). The CDR3 DNA reads TGTGCCAGCAGCCCCCAACCTGGGAGCTCCTACGAGCAGTACTTC. It specifies CASSPQPGSSYEQYF.